A single sample gave rise to the 2 T cell receptor beta chains below, sequenced in a study of blood T cell repertoires in COVID-19. TCRdb's table, derived via immunoSEQ multiplex PCR, lists solely in-frame clones and lacks some. The profile shows 140,000 to 150,000 clones, about 89% of them singletons. Sequenced sample: PBMCs or T cells enriched from blood (not recorded which). The receptors here all came from a man in his fifties or sixties who had recovered from COVID-19.

This sequence joins TRBV18 and TRBJ2-2; D is possibly TRBD1 (5 bases). Germline assignment: CDR1 KGHSH and CDR2 LQKENI. This CDR3 contains 14 residues. V shed 3 bases and J shed 1 base, with 6 bases lying between them. CDR3 coding DNA: TGTGCCAGCTCACCCGACAGGAACACCGGGGAGCTGTTTTTT. This gives the protein CASSPDRNTGELFF.

This chain links TRBV7-8 with TRBJ2-7, with TRBD2 identical over 8 bases. This CDR3 has 18 amino acids. V shed 4 bases, J shed 4 bases, and the junction held 18 bases outside the gene matches. Per the germline V gene, CDR1 is SGHVS and CDR2 is FQNEAQ. CDR3 DNA sequence: TGTGCCAGCAGCTCCCCGCCGGGGGGACTAGTCGTTATGTACGAGCAGTACTTC. It is translated as CASSSPPGGLVVMYEQYF.